This TCR beta chain originates from a study of OX40 agonist ivuxolimab in advanced cancers. Whole-study context: Partial responses occurred in three patients (one hepatocellular carcinoma, two cutaneous melanoma).

Measured with immunoSEQ multiplex PCR; TCRdb has only the in-frame clones, and not every one. The sample has around 53,000 clones, 84% seen once. V was clipped by 0 bases and J by 5 bases, with 20 bases between them. Looked up from germline, CDR1 is SGDLS and CDR2 is YYNGEE. The CDR3 has 17 amino acids. The sample consisted of CD4+ or CD8+ T cells sorted from blood, taken in a trial of the OX40 agonist ivuxolimab. The gene calls are TRBV9 and TRBJ2-5; tentatively, D is TRBD2 (6 bases). The TCR was taken from an adult with an advanced solid tumor such as melanoma, head and neck, liver or kidney cancer. The DNA for the CDR3 is TGTGCCAGCAGCGTAGGCACACGGGGGATCTCCCTGGAGACCCAGTACTTC. It codes for CASSVGTRGISLETQYF.